These T cell receptor beta chains were read from a single sample in a study of blood T cell repertoires in COVID-19. Method: immunoSEQ multiplex PCR; TCRdb's copy keeps in-frame clones and lacks some. This table has about 70,000 clones, 70% to 90% appearing once. Sequenced input: peripheral blood. The receptors come from a human donor in a cohort sampled during active COVID-19. CDR3s include the opening cysteine and the closing phenylalanine or tryptophan. D genes are given only for firm matches. Not every row has a clone size; where given, it reads once, few, many or a size class.

j_call d_call clone_size v_call cdr3_aa cdr3_nt
TRBJ2-3 TRBD1 . TRBV7-7 CASSRDRYSTDTQYF TGTGCTAGCAGCCGGGACAGATATAGCACAGATACGCAGTATTTT
TRBJ2-1 TRBD2 . TRBV28 CASIEAGGAYNEQFF TGTGCCAGCATCGAAGCGGGAGGGGCCTACAATGAGCAGTTCTTC
TRBJ2-1 . . TRBV5-1 CASSLEGIPYNEQFF TGCGCCAGCAGCTTGGAGGGGATCCCATACAATGAGCAGTTCTTC
TRBJ1-3 . . TRBV12-3/TRBV12-4 CASSYRDTIYF TGTGCCAGCAGTTACAGGGACACCATATATTTT
TRBJ2-1 . . TRBV5-1 CASSQNPGLTYNEQFF TGCGCCAGCAGCCAGAACCCGGGACTCACCTACAATGAGCAGTTCTTC
TRBJ1-1 . . TRBV28 CASSPRGGRNTEAFF TGTGCCAGCAGCCCTCGAGGAGGGCGCAACACTGAAGCTTTCTTT
TRBJ2-3 . . TRBV3-1/TRBV3-2 CASSQDRVLGHTQYF TGTGCCAGCAGCCAAGATCGGGTACTCGGCCATACGCAGTATTTT
TRBJ1-3 . . TRBV5-6 CASSWRDGASGNTIYF TGTGCCAGCAGCTGGCGGGACGGAGCTTCTGGAAACACCATATATTTT
TRBJ2-7 TRBD2 few TRBV28 CASSSLAGGSSYEQYF TGTGCCAGCAGTTCTCTAGCGGGAGGGAGCTCCTACGAGCAGTACTTC
TRBJ2-1 . . TRBV5-8 CASQPDSSSYNEQFF TGTGCCAGCCAGCCCGACAGCAGCTCCTACAATGAGCAGTTCTTC
TRBJ2-1 TRBD1 . TRBV7-9 CASSLGAGTGDNEQFF TGTGCCAGCAGCTTAGGGGCCGGGACAGGGGACAATGAGCAGTTCTTC
TRBJ1-3 . . TRBV15 CATSRAGPSGNTIYF TGTGCCACCAGCAGGGCAGGTCCCTCTGGAAACACCATATATTTT
TRBJ1-2 TRBD1 . TRBV14 CASSPPGQGNGYTF TGTGCCAGCAGCCCCCCTGGACAGGGGAATGGCTACACCTTC
TRBJ2-1 . . TRBV29-1 CSVSREGPYNEQFF TGCAGCGTGTCCAGGGAAGGGCCCTACAATGAGCAGTTCTTC